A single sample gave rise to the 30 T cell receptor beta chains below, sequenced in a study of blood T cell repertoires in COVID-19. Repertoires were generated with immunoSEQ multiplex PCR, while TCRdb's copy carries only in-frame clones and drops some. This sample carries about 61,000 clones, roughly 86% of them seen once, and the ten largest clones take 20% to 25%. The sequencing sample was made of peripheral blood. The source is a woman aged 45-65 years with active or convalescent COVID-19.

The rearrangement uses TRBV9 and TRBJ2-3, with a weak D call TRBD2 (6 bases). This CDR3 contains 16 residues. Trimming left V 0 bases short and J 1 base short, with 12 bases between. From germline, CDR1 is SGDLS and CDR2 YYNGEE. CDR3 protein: CASSVESGSGTDTQYF. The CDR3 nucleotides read TGTGCCAGCAGCGTAGAATCCGGGAGTGGCACAGATACGCAGTATTTT.

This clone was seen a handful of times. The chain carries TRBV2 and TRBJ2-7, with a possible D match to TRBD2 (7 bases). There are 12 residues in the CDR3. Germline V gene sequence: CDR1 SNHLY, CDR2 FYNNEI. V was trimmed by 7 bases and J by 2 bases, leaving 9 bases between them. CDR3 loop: CASIGGPYEQYF. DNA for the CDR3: TGTGCCAGCATCGGGGGGCCCTACGAGCAGTACTTC.

The CDR3, as DNA: TGTGCCAGCAGCTTGTATGGGCGGGTTCCGGTTGCAGATACGCAGTATTTT. Translated, it gives CASSLYGRVPVADTQYF. The chain uses TRBV7-6 and TRBJ2-3; the D gene is possibly TRBD2 (5 bases). CDR3 length equals 17 residues. V lost 3 bases and J 4 bases, leaving 20 bases between the germline ends. CDR1 SGHVS and CDR2 FNYEAQ come from the germline V gene.

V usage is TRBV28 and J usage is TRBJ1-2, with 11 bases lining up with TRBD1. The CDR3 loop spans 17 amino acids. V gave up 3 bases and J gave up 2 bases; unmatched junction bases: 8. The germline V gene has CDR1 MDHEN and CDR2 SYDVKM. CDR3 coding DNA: TGTGCCAGCAGTTTCGTAACCGGGACAGGGGGGAACTATGGCTACACCTTC. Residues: CASSFVTGTGGNYGYTF.

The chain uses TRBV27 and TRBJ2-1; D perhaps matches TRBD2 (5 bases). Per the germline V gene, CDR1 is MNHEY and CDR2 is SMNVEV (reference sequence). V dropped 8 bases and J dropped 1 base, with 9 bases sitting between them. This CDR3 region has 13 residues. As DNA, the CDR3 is TGTGCCAGCCGGCCGGGGTCCTACAATGAGCAGTTCTTC. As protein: CASRPGSYNEQFF.

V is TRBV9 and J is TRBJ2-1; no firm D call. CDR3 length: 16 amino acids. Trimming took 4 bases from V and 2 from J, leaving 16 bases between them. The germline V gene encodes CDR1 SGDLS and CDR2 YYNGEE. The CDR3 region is CASSLTDWSTYNEQFF. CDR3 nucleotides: TGTGCCAGCAGCTTGACCGACTGGTCGACCTACAATGAGCAGTTCTTC.

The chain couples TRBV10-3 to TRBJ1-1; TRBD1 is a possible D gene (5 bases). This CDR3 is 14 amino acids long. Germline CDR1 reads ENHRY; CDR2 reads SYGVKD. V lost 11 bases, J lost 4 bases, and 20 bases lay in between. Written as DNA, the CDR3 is TGTGCCTCCCAGACCCAGGGTTTGAGCACTGAAGCTTTCTTT. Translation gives CASQTQGLSTEAFF.

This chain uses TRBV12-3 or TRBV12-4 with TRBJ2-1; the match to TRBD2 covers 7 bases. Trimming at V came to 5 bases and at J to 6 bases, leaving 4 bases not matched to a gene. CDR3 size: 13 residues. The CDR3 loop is CASSATSVNEQFF. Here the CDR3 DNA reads TGTGCCAGCAGTGCCACTAGCGTCAATGAGCAGTTCTTC.

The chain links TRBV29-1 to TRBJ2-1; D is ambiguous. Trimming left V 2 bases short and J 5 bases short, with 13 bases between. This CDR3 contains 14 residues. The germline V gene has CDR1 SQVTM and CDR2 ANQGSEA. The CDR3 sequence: CSVETYAYHNEQFF. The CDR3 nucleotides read TGCAGCGTTGAAACTTATGCCTATCACAATGAGCAGTTCTTC.

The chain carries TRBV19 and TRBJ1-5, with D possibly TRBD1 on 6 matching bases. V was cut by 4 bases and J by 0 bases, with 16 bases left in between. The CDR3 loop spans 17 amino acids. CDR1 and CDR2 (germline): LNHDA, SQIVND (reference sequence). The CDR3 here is CASSTRTARVSNQPQHF. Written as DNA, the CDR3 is TGTGCCAGTAGTACACGGACAGCTAGAGTTAGCAATCAGCCCCAGCATTTT. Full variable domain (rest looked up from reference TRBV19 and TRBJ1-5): DGGITQSPKYLFRKEGQNVTLSCEQNLNHDAMYWYRQDPGQGLRLIYYSQIVNDFQKGDIAEGYSVSREKKESFPLTVTSAQKNPTAFYLCASSTRTARVSNQPQHFGDGTRLSIL.

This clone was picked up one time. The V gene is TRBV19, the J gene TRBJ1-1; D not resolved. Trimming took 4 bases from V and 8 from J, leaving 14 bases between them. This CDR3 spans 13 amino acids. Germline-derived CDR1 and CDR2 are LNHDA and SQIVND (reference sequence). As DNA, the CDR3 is TGTGCCAGTAGTAAGTACGAGGTAGCCGAAGCTTTCTTT. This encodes CASSKYEVAEAFF.

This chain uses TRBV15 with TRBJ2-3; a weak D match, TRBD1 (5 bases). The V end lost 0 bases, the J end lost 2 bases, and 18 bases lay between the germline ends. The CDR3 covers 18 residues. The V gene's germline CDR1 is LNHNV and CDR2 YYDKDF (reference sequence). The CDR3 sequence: CATSRDLATDVNTDTQYF. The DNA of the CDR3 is TGTGCCACCAGCAGAGATCTCGCGACAGATGTAAACACAGATACGCAGTATTTT.

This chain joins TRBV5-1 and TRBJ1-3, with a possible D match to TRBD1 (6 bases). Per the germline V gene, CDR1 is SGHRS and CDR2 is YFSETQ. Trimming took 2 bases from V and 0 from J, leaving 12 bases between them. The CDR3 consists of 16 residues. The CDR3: CASSLTGIDSGNTIYF. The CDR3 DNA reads TGCGCCAGCAGCTTAACAGGGATTGACTCTGGAAACACCATATATTTT.

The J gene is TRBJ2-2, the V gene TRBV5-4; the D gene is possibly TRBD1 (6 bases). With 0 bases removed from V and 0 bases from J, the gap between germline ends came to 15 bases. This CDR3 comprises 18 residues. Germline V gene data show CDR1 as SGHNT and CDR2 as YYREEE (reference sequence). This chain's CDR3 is CASSLASWDTSNTGELFF. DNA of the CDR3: TGTGCCAGCAGCTTGGCAAGTTGGGACACCTCGAACACCGGGGAGCTGTTTTTT. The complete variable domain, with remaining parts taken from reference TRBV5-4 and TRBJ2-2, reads ETGVTQSPTHLIKTRGQQVTLRCSSQSGHNTVSWYQQALGQGPQFIFQYYREEENGRGNFPPRFSGLQFPNYSSELNVNALELDDSALYLCASSLASWDTSNTGELFFGEGSRLTVL.

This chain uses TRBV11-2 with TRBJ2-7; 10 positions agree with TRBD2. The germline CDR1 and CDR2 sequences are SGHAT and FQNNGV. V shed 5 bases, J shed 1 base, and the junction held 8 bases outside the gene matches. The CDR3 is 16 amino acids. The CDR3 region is CASSPYVGLASYEQYF. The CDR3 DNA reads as TGTGCCAGCAGCCCCTATGTGGGACTAGCGTCCTACGAGCAGTACTTC.

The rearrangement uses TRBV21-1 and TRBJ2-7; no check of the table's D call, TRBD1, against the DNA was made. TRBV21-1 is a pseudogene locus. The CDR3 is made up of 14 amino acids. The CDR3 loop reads CASSPSAGDDEQYF. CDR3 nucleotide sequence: TGTGCCAGCAGCCCCTCCGCAGGGGACGACGAGCAGTACTTC.

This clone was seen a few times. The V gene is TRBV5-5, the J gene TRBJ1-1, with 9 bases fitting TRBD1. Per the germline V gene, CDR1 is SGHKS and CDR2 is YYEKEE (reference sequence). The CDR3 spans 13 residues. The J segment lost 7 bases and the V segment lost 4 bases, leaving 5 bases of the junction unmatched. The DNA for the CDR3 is TGTGCCAGCAGCCCGAGACAGGGGGTTGAAGCTTTCTTT. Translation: CASSPRQGVEAFF.

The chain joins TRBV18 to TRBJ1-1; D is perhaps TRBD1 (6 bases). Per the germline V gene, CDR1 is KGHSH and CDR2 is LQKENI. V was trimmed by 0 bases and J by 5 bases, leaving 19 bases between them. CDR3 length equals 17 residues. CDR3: CASSPPLIGQGRTEAFF. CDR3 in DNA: TGTGCCAGCTCACCACCGCTTATAGGCCAGGGGAGAACTGAAGCTTTCTTT.

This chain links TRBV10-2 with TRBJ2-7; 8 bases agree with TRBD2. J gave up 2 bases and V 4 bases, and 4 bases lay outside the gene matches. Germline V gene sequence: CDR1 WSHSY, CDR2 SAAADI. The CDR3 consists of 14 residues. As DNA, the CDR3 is TGCGCCAGCAGTGGGAGACTAGCGACCTACGAGCAGTACTTC. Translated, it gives CASSGRLATYEQYF.

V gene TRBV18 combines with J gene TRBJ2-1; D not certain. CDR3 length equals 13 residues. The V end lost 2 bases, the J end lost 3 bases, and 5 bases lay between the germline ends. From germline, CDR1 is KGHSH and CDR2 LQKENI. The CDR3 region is CASSPRVYNEQFF. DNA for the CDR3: TGTGCCAGCTCACCAAGAGTCTACAATGAGCAGTTCTTC.

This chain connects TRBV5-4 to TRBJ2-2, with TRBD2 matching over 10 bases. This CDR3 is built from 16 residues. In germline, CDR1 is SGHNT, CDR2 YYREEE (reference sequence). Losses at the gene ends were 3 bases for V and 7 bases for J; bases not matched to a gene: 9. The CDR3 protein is CASSSKREGGSGELFF. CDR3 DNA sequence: TGTGCCAGCAGCTCCAAGCGGGAGGGCGGAAGCGGGGAGCTGTTTTTT.

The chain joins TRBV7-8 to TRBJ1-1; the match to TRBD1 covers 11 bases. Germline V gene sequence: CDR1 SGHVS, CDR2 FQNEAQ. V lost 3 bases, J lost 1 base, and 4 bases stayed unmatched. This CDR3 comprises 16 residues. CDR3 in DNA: TGTGCCAGCAGCTTGGGGACAGGGGGATGGAACACTGAAGCTTTCTTT. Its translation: CASSLGTGGWNTEAFF.

DNA for the CDR3: TGTGCCAGCAGTGAAGTCGGGACAGGGCCTGGAAACACCATATATTTT. The encoded protein is CASSEVGTGPGNTIYF. This chain uses TRBV6-1 with TRBJ1-3, with 9 positions matching TRBD1. The CDR3 totals 16 residues. Germline CDR1 MNHNS, CDR2 SASEGT. V shed 1 base and J 2 bases; nucleotides not matched to a gene: 3.

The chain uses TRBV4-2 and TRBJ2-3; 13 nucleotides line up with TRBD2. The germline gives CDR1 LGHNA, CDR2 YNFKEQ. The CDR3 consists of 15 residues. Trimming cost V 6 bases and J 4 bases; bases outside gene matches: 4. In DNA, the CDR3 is TGTGCCAGCAGGCGGACTAGCGGGAGTGCAGATACGCAGTATTTT. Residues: CASRRTSGSADTQYF.

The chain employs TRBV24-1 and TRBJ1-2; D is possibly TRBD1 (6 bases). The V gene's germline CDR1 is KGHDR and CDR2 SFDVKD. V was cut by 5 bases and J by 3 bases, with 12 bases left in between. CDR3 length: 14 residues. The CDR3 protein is CATSGDKEDYGYTF. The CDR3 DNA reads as TGTGCCACCAGTGGGGACAAAGAGGACTATGGCTACACCTTC.

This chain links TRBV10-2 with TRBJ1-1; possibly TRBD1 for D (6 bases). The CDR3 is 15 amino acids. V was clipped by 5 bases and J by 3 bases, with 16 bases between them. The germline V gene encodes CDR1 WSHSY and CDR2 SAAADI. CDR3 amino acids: CASSKFETGDTEAFF. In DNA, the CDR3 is TGCGCCAGCAGTAAATTCGAGACAGGAGACACTGAAGCTTTCTTT.

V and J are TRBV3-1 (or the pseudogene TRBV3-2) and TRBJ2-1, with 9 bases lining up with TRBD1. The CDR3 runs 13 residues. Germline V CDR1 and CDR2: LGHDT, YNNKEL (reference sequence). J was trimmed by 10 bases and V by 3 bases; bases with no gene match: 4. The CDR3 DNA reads TGTGCCAGCAGCCAGGCAACAGGGGGCGAGCAGTTCTTC. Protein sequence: CASSQATGGEQFF.

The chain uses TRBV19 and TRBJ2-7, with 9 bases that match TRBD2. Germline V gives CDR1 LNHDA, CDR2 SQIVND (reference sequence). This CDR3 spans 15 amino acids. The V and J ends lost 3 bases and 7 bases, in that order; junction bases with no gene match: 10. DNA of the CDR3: TGTGCCAGTAGTATGATAGCGGGAGAGGTGGGTGAGCAGTACTTC. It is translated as CASSMIAGEVGEQYF.

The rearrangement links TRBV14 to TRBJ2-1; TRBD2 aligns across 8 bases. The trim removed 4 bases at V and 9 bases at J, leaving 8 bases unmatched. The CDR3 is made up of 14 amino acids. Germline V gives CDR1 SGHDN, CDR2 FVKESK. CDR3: CASSPRLASGEQFF. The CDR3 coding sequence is TGTGCCAGCAGCCCGAGACTAGCGTCTGGTGAGCAGTTCTTC. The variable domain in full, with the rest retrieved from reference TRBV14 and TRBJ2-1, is EAGVTQFPSHSVIEKGQTVTLRCDPISGHDNLYWYRRVMGKEIKFLLHFVKESKQDESGMPNNRFLAERTGGTYSTLKVQPAELEDSGVYFCASSPRLASGEQFFGPGTRLTVL.

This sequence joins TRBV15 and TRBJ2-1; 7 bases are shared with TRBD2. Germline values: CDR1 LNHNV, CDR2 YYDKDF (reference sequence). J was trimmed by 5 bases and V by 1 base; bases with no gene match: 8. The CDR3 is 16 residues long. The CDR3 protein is CATSRARLAGHNEQFF. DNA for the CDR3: TGTGCCACCAGCAGAGCTCGACTAGCAGGGCACAATGAGCAGTTCTTC.